This T cell receptor (beta chain) was captured by sequencing in a study of T cell clones after liver transplantation. The overall study: Tolerant meant at least one year fully off immunosuppression without liver enzymes above twice normal. Draws occurred before transplant, before withdrawal, and after complete or failed withdrawal. Points from the study as a whole: In 5 of 8 subjects, circulating graft-donor-reactive CD4 TCRbeta sequences fell significantly after transplant.

Thawed unstimulated PBMCs were FACS-sorted by CD3, CD4 and CD8 into two populations. CDR1 and CDR2 (germline): SGHTA, FQGNSA. This CDR3 has 13 residues. V lost 5 bases and J lost 8, with 15 bases in between. Data came from immunoSEQ multiplex PCR; TCRdb stores just in-frame clones and leaves some out. Here the sample spans about 50,000 clones, over 65% being singletons. This clone was recorded once. Its specificity is unknown. This chain joins TRBV7-2 and TRBJ1-2, with a possible D match to TRBD1 (5 bases). The receptor comes from a human patient who received a liver transplant. The T cells may partly be graft donor cells. The sequenced sample was CD4+ T cells from blood, obtained more than 53 months after liver transplant. The CDR3 DNA follows: TGTGCCAGCAGCCCACCGGGGACGAGAGGCTACACCTTC. Amino acids: CASSPPGTRGYTF.